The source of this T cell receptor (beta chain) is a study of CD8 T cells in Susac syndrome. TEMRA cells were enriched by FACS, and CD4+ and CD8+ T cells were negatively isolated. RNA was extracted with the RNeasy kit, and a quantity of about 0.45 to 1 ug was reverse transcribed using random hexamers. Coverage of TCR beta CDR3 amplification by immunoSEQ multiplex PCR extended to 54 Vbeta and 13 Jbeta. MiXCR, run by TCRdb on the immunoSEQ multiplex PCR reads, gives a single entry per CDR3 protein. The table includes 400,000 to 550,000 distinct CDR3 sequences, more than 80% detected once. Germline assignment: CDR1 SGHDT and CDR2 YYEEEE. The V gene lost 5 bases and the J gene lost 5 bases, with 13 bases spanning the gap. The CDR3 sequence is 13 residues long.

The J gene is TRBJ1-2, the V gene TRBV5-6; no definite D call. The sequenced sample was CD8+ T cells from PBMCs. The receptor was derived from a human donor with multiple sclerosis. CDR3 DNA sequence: TGTGCCAGCAGTTCAAAGACGGGATATGGCTACACCTTC. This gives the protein CASSSKTGYGYTF.